These 7 T cell receptor beta chains came from one sample sequenced in a study of cytomegalovirus exposure and HLA in healthy donors (dated by TCRdb to 2016 to 2017). Library preparation was by the immunoSEQ multiplex PCR assay. The multiplex PCR relied on a mix of 60 forward primers for TCR Vbeta segments and 13 reverse primers for TCR Jbeta segments. In TCRdb, the immuneACCESS table is reduced to in-frame sequences with V and J assigned. These tables do not hold every clone; where another copy was compared, an unresolved V gene accounts for under half, and the others remain unexplained. Recorded for this sample are more than 120,000 clones; around three quarters of them occurred a single time. Jointly, the top ten make up roughly 6.2% of the sample. Sequenced input: PBMCs. The receptors shown here come from a woman in her 40s in good health and CMV-seropositive.

The chain links TRBV6-6 to TRBJ2-3, with TRBD1 matching 9 bases. Germline CDR1 is MNHNY and CDR2 is SVGAGI (reference sequence). The CDR3 is made up of 14 amino acids. After removal of 5 bases from V and 4 bases from J, the junction contained 4 bases not matched to a gene. In nucleotides, the CDR3 is TGTGCCAGCAGTCGGACAGGGGCGGCAGATACGCAGTATTTT. It codes for CASSRTGAADTQYF.

This clone was observed a few times. An end of the junction differs from the germline gene, which may be a read error. This chain joins TRBV4-1 and TRBJ2-7, with 8 bases matching TRBD2. The CDR3 contains 14 residues. Germline CDR1 is MGHRA and CDR2 is YSYEKL. This CDR3 is CASSQASGGYEQYF. The DNA for the CDR3 is TGTGCCAGCAGCCAAGCCAGCGGGGGCTACGAGCAGTACTTC.

The chain combines TRBV29-1 with TRBJ2-3; TRBD2 aligns across 9 bases. The germline V gene has CDR1 SQVTM and CDR2 ANQGSEA. The trim removed 4 bases at V and 5 bases at J, leaving 7 bases unmatched. The CDR3 consists of 14 residues. Here the CDR3 reads CSVVSGRSGDTQYF. In DNA form, the CDR3 reads TGCAGCGTTGTTAGCGGGAGAAGTGGAGATACGCAGTATTTT.

The chain combines TRBV6-5 with TRBJ2-7; D is perhaps TRBD2 (6 bases). The V gene's germline CDR1 is MNHEY and CDR2 SVGAGI. Trimming left V 6 bases short and J 6 bases short, with 15 bases between. The CDR3 is 13 residues long. The CDR3 spells CASSFLGGIEQYF. In DNA form, the CDR3 reads TGTGCCAGCAGCTTCCTTGGAGGGATCGAGCAGTACTTC.

This chain joins TRBV28 and TRBJ1-4; TRBD1 agrees at 9 bases. Trimming removed 6 bases from V and 8 bases from J; junction bases left unmatched: 10. CDR3 size: 15 residues. Germline V gene data show CDR1 as MDHEN and CDR2 as SYDVKM. This CDR3 is CASRAVDRGREKLFF. The CDR3, as DNA: TGTGCCAGCAGGGCGGTGGACAGGGGAAGGGAAAAACTGTTTTTT. Variable domain in full (rest from reference TRBV28 and TRBJ1-4): DVKVTQSSRYLVKRTGEKVFLECVQDMDHENMFWYRQDPGLGLRLIYFSYDVKMKEKGDIPEGYSVSREKKERFSLILESASTNQTSMYLCASRAVDRGREKLFFGSGTQLSVL.

The CDR3 coding sequence is TGTGCCAGCAGTGGGGGGGGTAATGAAAAACTGTTTTTT. This encodes CASSGGGNEKLFF. V usage is TRBV6-1 and J usage is TRBJ1-4; a possible D gene is TRBD1 (5 bases). Germline CDR1 reads MNHNS; CDR2 reads SASEGT. Trimming took off 4 bases at V and 4 bases at J, with 7 bases between the two ends. CDR3 size: 13 residues.

V usage is TRBV2 and J usage is TRBJ1-3; 8 bases align to TRBD1. The V gene's germline CDR1 is SNHLY and CDR2 FYNNEI. The junction had 3 bases not matched to a gene; V was cut back by 6 bases and J by 2 bases. The length of the CDR3 is 14 residues. The CDR3 is CASRIQGAGNTIYF. The CDR3 DNA reads TGTGCCAGCAGGATACAGGGGGCTGGAAACACCATATATTTT.